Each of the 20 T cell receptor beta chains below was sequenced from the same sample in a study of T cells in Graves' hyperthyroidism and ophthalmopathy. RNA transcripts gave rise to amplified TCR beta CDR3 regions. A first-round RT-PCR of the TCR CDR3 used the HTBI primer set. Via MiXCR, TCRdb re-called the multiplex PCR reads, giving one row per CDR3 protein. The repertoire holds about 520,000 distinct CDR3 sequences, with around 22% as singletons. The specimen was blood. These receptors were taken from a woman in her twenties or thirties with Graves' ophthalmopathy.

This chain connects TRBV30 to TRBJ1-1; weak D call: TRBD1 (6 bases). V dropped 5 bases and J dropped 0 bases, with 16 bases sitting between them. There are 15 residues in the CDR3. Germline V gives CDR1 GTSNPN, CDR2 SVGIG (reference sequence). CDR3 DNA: TGTGCCTGGGCTCTGCACAGGGATATGAACACTGAAGCTTTCTTT. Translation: CAWALHRDMNTEAFF.

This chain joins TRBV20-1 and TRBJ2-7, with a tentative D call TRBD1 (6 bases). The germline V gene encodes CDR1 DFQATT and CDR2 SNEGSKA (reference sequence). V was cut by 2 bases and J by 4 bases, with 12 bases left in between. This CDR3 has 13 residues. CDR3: CSARRGGWYEQYF. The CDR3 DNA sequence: TGCAGTGCTAGAAGAGGGGGATGGTACGAGCAGTACTTC.

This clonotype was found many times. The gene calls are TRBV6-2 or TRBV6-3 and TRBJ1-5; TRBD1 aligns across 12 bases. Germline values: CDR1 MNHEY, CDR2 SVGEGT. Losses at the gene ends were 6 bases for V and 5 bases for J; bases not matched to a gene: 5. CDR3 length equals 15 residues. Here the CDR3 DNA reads TGTGCCAGCAGGCGGGGACAGGGGGCCGATCAGCCCCAGCATTTT. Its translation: CASRRGQGADQPQHF.

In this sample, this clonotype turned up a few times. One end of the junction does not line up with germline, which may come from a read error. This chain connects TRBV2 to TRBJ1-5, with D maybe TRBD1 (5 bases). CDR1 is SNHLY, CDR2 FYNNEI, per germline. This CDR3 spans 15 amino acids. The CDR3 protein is CASSLQQDGYQPQHF. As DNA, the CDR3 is TGTGCCAGCAGTCTCCAACAGGATGGCTATCAGCCTCAGCATTTT.

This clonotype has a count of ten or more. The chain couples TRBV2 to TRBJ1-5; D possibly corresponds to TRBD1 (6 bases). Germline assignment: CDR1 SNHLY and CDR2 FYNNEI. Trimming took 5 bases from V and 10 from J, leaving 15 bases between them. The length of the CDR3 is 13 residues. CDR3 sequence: CASSWDTGIPQHF. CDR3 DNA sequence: TGTGCCAGCAGTTGGGACACCGGAATACCCCAGCATTTT.

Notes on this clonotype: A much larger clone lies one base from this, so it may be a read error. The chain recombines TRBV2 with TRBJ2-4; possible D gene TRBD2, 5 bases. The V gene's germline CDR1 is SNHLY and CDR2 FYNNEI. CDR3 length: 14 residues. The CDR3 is CASRAQLAKNMQYF. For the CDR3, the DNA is TGTGCCAGCAGGGCACAGCTAGCCAAAAACATGCAGTACTTC.

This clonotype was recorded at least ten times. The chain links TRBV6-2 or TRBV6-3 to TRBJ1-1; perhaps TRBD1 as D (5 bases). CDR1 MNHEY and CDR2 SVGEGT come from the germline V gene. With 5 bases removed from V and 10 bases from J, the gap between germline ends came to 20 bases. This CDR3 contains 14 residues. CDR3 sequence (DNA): TGTGCCAGCAGTCCCGGGACCTTGACAACCGGAGCTTTCTTT. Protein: CASSPGTLTTGAFF.

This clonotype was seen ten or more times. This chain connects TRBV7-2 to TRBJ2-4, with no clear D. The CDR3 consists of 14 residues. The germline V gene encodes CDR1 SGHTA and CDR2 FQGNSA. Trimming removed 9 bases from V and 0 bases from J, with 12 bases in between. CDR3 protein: CASLRAIAKNIQYF. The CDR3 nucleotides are TGTGCCAGTCTCCGTGCAATAGCCAAAAACATTCAGTACTTC.

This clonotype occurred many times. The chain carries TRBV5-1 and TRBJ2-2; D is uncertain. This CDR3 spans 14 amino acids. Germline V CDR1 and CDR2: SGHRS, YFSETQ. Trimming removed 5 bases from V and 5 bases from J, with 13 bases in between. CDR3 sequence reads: CASSLATQTGELFF. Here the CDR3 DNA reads TGCGCCAGCAGTCTGGCGACACAAACCGGGGAGCTGTTTTTT.

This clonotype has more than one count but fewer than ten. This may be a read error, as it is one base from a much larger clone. CDR3 bases: TGCGCCACCAAAGGTGGGACGGAATCTATTTCCACCTTC. It yields the protein CATKGGTESISTF. The chain recombines TRBV5-1 with TRBJ1-2, with a possible D match to TRBD1 (5 bases). CDR1 SGHRS and CDR2 YFSETQ come from the germline V gene. The ends were cut back, 9 bases at V and 13 bases at J, with 25 bases in the middle. This CDR3 region has 13 residues.

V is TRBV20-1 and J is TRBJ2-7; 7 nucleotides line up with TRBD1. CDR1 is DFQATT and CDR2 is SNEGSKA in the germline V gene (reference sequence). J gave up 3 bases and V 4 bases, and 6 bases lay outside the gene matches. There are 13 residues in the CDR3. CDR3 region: CSATGQAYYEQYF. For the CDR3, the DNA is TGCAGTGCTACTGGACAGGCTTACTACGAGCAGTACTTC.

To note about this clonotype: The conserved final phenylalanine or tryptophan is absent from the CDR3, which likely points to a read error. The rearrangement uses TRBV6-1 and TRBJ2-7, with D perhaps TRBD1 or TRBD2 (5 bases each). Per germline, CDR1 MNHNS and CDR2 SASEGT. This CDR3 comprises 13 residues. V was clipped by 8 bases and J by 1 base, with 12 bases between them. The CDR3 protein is CASVLGESYEQYY. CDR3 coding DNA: TGTGCCAGCGTCTTGGGGGAATCCTACGAGCAGTACTAC.

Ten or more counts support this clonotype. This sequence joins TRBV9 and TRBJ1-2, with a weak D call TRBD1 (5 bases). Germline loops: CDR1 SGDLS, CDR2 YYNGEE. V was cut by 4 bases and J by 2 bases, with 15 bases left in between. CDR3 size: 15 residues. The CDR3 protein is CASSPRAGGNYGYTF. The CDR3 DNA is TGTGCCAGCAGCCCCAGGGCGGGGGGGAACTATGGCTACACCTTC.

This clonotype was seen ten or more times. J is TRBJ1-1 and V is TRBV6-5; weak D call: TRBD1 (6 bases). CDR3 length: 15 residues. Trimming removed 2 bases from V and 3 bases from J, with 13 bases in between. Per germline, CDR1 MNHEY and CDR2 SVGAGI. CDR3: CASSYGGRGDTEAFF. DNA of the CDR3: TGTGCCAGCAGTTACGGGGGCAGGGGTGACACTGAAGCTTTCTTT.

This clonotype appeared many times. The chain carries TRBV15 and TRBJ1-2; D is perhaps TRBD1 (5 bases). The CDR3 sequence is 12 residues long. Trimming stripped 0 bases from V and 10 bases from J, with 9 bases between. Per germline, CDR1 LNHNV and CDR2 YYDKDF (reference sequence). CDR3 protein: CATSRDQGAYTF. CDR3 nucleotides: TGTGCCACCAGCAGAGATCAAGGGGCCTACACCTTC.

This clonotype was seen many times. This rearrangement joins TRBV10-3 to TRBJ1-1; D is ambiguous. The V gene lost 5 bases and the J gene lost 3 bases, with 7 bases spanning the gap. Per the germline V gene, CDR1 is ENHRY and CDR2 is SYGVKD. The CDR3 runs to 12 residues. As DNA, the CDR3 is TGTGCCATCAGTTCTGGTGACACTGAAGCTTTCTTT. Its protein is CAISSGDTEAFF.

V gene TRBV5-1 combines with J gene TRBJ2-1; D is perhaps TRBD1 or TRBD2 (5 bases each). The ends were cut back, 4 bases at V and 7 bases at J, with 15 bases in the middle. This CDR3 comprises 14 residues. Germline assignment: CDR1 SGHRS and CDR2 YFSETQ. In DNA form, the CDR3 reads TGCGCCAGCAGCGGGACGGGTCAGGGTAATGAGCAGTTCTTC. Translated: CASSGTGQGNEQFF.

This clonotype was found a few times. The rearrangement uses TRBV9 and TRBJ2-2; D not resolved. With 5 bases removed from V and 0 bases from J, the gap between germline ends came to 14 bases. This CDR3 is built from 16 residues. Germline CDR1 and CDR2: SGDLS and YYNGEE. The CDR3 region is CASSRNTAPNTGELFF. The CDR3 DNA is TGTGCCAGCAGTCGTAATACCGCACCGAACACCGGGGAGCTGTTTTTT.

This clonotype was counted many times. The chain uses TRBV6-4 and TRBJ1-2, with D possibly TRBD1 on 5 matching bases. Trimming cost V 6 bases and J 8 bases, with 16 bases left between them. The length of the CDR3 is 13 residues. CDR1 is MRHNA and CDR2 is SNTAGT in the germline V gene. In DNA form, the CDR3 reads TGTGCCAGCAGCCGGGACCCATCTTCGGGCTACACCTTC. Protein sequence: CASSRDPSSGYTF.

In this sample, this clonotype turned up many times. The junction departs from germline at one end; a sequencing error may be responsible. The CDR3 region is CASSGGQGIQPQHF. The CDR3 DNA sequence: TGCGCCAGCAGCGGGGGACAGGGAATTCAGCCCCAGCATTTT. The V gene is TRBV2, the J gene TRBJ1-5, with 9 bases aligning to TRBD1. CDR1 and CDR2 (germline): SNHLY, FYNNEI. CDR3 size: 14 residues.